This T cell receptor (beta chain) comes out of a study of T cells after posttransplantation cyclophosphamide. Comment on this clone: Its antigen is currently unknown.

General observations from the study: Recipient CMV seropositivity and CMV reactivation strongly tracked TRB clonality.

Clones were sequenced by immunoSEQ multiplex PCR, and TCRdb holds only the in-frame ones, with some missing. Among 17,000 or so clones listed, roughly 81% were seen once. Cyclophosphamide on days +3 and +4 followed busulfan-fludarabine conditioning and a marrow graft. This TCR was sampled from a female patient aged 40-49 years who received an allogeneic stem cell transplant from a related donor, was CMV-positive, and had no GVHD. These T cells may partly come from the graft donor. The specimen was CD8+ T cells sorted from PBMCs, collected roughly 2,000 days after a stem cell transplant with posttransplant cyclophosphamide.

CDR3 bases: TGCGCCACCTGCGAAGGGGGAATGAACACTGAAGCTTTCTTT. It specifies CATCEGGMNTEAFF. The chain combines TRBV5-1 with TRBJ1-1; D is possibly TRBD1 (6 bases). Trimming cost V 9 bases and J 0 bases, with 15 bases left between them. Germline-derived CDR1 and CDR2 are SGHRS and YFSETQ. The CDR3 is made up of 14 amino acids.